This T cell receptor beta chain was profiled in a study of blood T cell repertoires in COVID-19. Generated by immunoSEQ multiplex PCR, the TCRdb table keeps only in-frame clones and is missing some. The table lists hundreds of thousands of clones, roughly 86% of them singletons. The sequence was obtained from a young woman with acute COVID-19. Material: PBMCs or T cells enriched from blood (not recorded which).

CDR3 residues: CASSILTGSNYGYTF. The CDR3 coding sequence is TGCGCCAGCAGCATCTTGACAGGGTCCAACTATGGCTACACCTTC. This rearrangement joins TRBV5-1 to TRBJ1-2, with 7 bases identical to TRBD1. Germline V gene lookup returns CDR1 SGHRS and CDR2 YFSETQ. The CDR3 runs 15 residues. Trimming at V came to 4 bases and at J to 2 bases, leaving 8 bases not matched to a gene.